This T cell receptor beta chain was documented in a study of CD8 T cells in Susac syndrome. As for the study in general: Each patient with Susac syndrome, at the time of blood draw, was therapy-naive, on corticosteroids, or on intravenous immunoglobulin alone.

V was pared by 8 bases and J by 0 bases, with 8 bases between. Germline V gene sequence: CDR1 MNHNS, CDR2 SASEGT. CDR3 size: 14 residues. After extraction with the RNeasy kit, about 0.5 to 1 ug of the RNA was reverse transcribed using random hexamers. Amplification of TCR beta CDR3 spanned 54 Vbeta and 13 Jbeta via immunoSEQ multiplex PCR. MiXCR, run by TCRdb on the immunoSEQ multiplex PCR reads, gives a single entry per CDR3 protein. The sample has about 150,000 distinct CDR3 sequences; under 97% are singletons. The TCR was taken from a human donor with Susac syndrome. J is TRBJ2-6 and V is TRBV6-1; no firm D call. The sample comprised CD4+ T cells from PBMCs. Written as DNA, the CDR3 is TGTGCCAGCGACGGCCGCTCTGGGGCCAACGTCCTGACTTTC. This codes for CASDGRSGANVLTF.